The clone carrying this T cell receptor beta chain has only one observation. The data are from a study of blood T cell repertoires in COVID-19. The V end lost 2 bases, the J end lost 7 bases, and 11 bases lay between the germline ends. CDR1 MNHEY and CDR2 SMNVEV come from the germline V gene (reference sequence). CDR3 length: 14 amino acids. Profiled with immunoSEQ multiplex PCR; TCRdb holds only in-frame clones, not every one. This table holds about 410,000 clones, nearly 90% found once. This receptor was identified in a woman aged 25 to 39 who had recovered from COVID-19. The specimen sequenced was PBMCs or T cells enriched from blood (not recorded which). This chain joins TRBV27 and TRBJ2-2; no firm D call. CDR3 DNA sequence: TGTGCCAGCAGTTTAGAGATTTCTAGCGGGGAGCTGTTTTTT. Its translation is CASSLEISSGELFF.